Shown below are 6 T cell receptor beta chains from a single sample sequenced in a study of OX40 agonist ivuxolimab in advanced cancers. The library relied on the immunoSEQ multiplex PCR assay. Imported from immuneACCESS, the table was reduced by TCRdb to in-frame sequences with V and J called. These copies leave out some clones; in studies compared against another copy, an unresolved V gene accounts for under half, and the cause of the remainder is not known. Across this sample there are around 94,000 clones, with about 92% seen only once. Together, the top ten hold about 3.6% of the sample. Sequences were derived from CD4+ or CD8+ T cells sorted from blood, sampled in a trial of the OX40 agonist ivuxolimab. The receptor source for this set is an adult with an advanced solid tumor such as melanoma, head and neck, liver or kidney cancer.

This clone was counted once. The CDR3 sequence is CASSFTGITGELFF. The CDR3 DNA sequence: TGTGCCAGCAGCTTTACCGGGATAACCGGGGAGCTGTTTTTT. The chain uses TRBV7-8 and TRBJ2-2; perhaps TRBD2 as D (5 bases). The CDR3 runs to 14 residues. Per germline, CDR1 SGHVS and CDR2 FQNEAQ. V lost 3 bases, J lost 5 bases, and 10 bases lay in between. Full variable domain (rest looked up from reference TRBV7-8 and TRBJ2-2): GAGVSQSPRYKVAKRGQDVALRCDPISGHVSLFWYQQALGQGPEFLTYFQNEAQLDKSGLPSDRFFAERPEGSVSTLKIQRTQQEDSAVYLCASSFTGITGELFFGEGSRLTVL.

The chain links TRBV10-3 to TRBJ1-3, with 8 nucleotides matching TRBD1. V lost 5 bases to trimming and J lost 3 bases; unmatched junction nucleotides: 9. Germline-derived CDR1 and CDR2 are ENHRY and SYGVKD. This CDR3 is built from 16 residues. CDR3 in DNA: TGTGCCATCAGTCCAACCGACAGGGGATATGGAAACACCATATATTTT. It is translated as CAISPTDRGYGNTIYF.

V usage is TRBV10-1 and J usage is TRBJ2-2; D perhaps matches TRBD1 (6 bases). The V gene lost 8 bases and the J gene lost 8 bases, with 9 bases spanning the gap. CDR3 length equals 11 residues. CDR1 is WNHNN and CDR2 is SYGVQD in the germline V gene (reference sequence). The CDR3 DNA sequence: TGCGCCAGCGGGGGCGGGGGGGAGCTGTTTTTT. This translates into CASGGGGELFF.

The rearrangement links TRBV19 to TRBJ1-1; maybe TRBD1 (5 bases). V shed 0 bases and J shed 5 bases, with 10 bases lying between them. The length of the CDR3 is 14 residues. Germline V CDR1 and CDR2: LNHDA, SQIVND (reference sequence). CDR3 loop: CASSIDRGKTEAFF. The CDR3 DNA is TGTGCCAGTAGTATAGATAGGGGTAAGACTGAAGCTTTCTTT.

V is TRBV2 and J is TRBJ1-4; TRBD1 is a possible D gene (6 bases). Germline values: CDR1 SNHLY, CDR2 FYNNEI. Trimming removed 8 bases from V and 7 bases from J, with 14 bases in between. This CDR3 contains 13 residues. In DNA form, the CDR3 reads TGTGCCAGCGGGGAACGGGGGCTTGAAAAACTGTTTTTT. Its translation: CASGERGLEKLFF.

The chain links TRBV5-6 to TRBJ2-7; no firm D call. V was cut by 2 bases and J by 0 bases, with 12 bases left in between. Per the germline V gene, CDR1 is SGHDT and CDR2 is YYEEEE. This CDR3 comprises 15 residues. The CDR3 DNA is TGTGCCAGCAGCTTAGGCCGGGCATACTCCTACGAGCAGTACTTC. It translates to CASSLGRAYSYEQYF.